Below are 20 T cell receptor beta chains sequenced from a single sample in a study of T cell responses to AZD1222 COVID-19 vaccine. Libraries were prepared by immunoSEQ multiplex PCR; TCRdb keeps only in-frame clonotypes and omits some of them. The table includes over 100,000 clones, 90% to 95% detected once. The sample in question was peripheral blood, obtained on day 0 of AZD1222 vaccination. These receptors all stem from an adult in good health.

The chain links TRBV12-3 or TRBV12-4 to TRBJ1-2; D is unclear. The CDR3 has 11 amino acids. Between the trimmed V and J ends, which lost 8 bases and 0 bases, there was a span of 4 bases. This CDR3 reads CASASNYGYTF. Written as DNA, the CDR3 is TGTGCCAGCGCGTCTAACTATGGCTACACCTTC.

The chain combines TRBV9 with TRBJ2-2, with D hard to call. V was trimmed by 1 base and J by 2 bases, leaving 9 bases between them. This CDR3 has 15 residues. Germline loops: CDR1 SGDLS, CDR2 YYNGEE. CDR3 sequence reads: CASSVSTLNTGELFF. CDR3 coding DNA: TGTGCCAGCAGCGTATCGACTCTTAACACCGGGGAGCTGTTTTTT.

The chain links TRBV4-1 to TRBJ2-3, with 9 bases that match TRBD1. J gave up 1 base and V 0 bases, and 5 bases lay outside the gene matches. Germline V gene data show CDR1 as MGHRA and CDR2 as YSYEKL. CDR3 size: 17 residues. This CDR3 reads CASSQEHRDRGTDTQYF. For the CDR3, the DNA is TGCGCCAGCAGCCAAGAACACCGGGACAGGGGCACAGATACGCAGTATTTT.

V and J are TRBV7-2 and TRBJ1-1; 7 positions match TRBD1. The V gene's germline CDR1 is SGHTA and CDR2 FQGNSA. This CDR3 contains 15 residues. V dropped 1 base and J dropped 1; count of bases not matched to a gene: 3. The DNA for the CDR3 is TGTGCCAGCAGCTTAGTATCAGGGGGGAACACTGAAGCTTTCTTT. Its protein is CASSLVSGGNTEAFF.

This clone was detected only once. This rearrangement joins TRBV2 to TRBJ2-1; 10 bases line up with TRBD2. V dropped 5 bases and J dropped 4; count of bases not matched to a gene: 8. Germline CDR1 is SNHLY and CDR2 is FYNNEI. The CDR3 is made up of 16 amino acids. CDR3 protein: CASSPSGGARYNEQFF. Written as DNA, the CDR3 is TGTGCCAGCAGTCCAAGCGGGGGGGCTAGGTACAATGAGCAGTTCTTC.

The chain links TRBV5-6 to TRBJ2-1; TRBD2 is a possible D gene (6 bases). Germline lookup yields CDR1 SGHDT and CDR2 YYEEEE. The ends were cut back, 5 bases at V and 0 bases at J, with 12 bases in the middle. CDR3 length: 15 amino acids. The CDR3 loop reads CASRGIGSSYNEQFF. The CDR3, as DNA: TGTGCCAGCAGAGGGATCGGGAGCTCCTACAATGAGCAGTTCTTC.

The V and J genes are TRBV6-5 and TRBJ1-2; 10 positions agree with TRBD1. The CDR3 runs 14 residues. Germline V lookup: CDR1 MNHEY, CDR2 SVGAGI. With 7 bases clipped from V and 5 bases from J, the junction kept 7 bases outside the gene matches. The CDR3 protein is CASKIGTGVYGYTF. DNA of the CDR3: TGTGCCAGCAAAATCGGGACAGGGGTGTATGGCTACACCTTC.

This chain connects TRBV29-1 to TRBJ2-7; tentative D call: TRBD2 (5 bases). V gave up 8 bases and J gave up 0 bases, with 14 bases separating them. CDR1 is SQVTM and CDR2 is ANQGSEA in the germline V gene. This CDR3 is built from 13 residues. This CDR3 is CSSRNAGSYEQYF. The CDR3 region has the DNA TGCAGCTCTCGGAATGCGGGCTCCTACGAGCAGTACTTC.

The chain is built from TRBV12-3 or TRBV12-4 and TRBJ1-1; D may be TRBD1 (5 bases). Deletions cut 5 bases from V and 11 bases from J, with 18 bases between. The CDR3 covers 13 residues. Written as DNA, the CDR3 is TGTGCCAGCAGTCCCCTGGGGGGTTTCGGGGCTTTCTTT. This gives the protein CASSPLGGFGAFF.

The V call is TRBV6-5, the J call TRBJ1-4; the match to TRBD1 covers 8 bases. The CDR3 extends over 14 amino acids. Trimming at V came to 2 bases and at J to 10 bases, leaving 6 bases not matched to a gene. Germline lookup yields CDR1 MNHEY and CDR2 SVGAGI. The CDR3 bases are TGTGCCAGCAGTTACACAGGGGGGCCAGTAAAACTGTTTTTT. Its translation: CASSYTGGPVKLFF.

The chain combines TRBV7-8 with TRBJ2-7, with D possibly TRBD2 on 6 matching bases. There are 13 residues in the CDR3. Trimming pared 1 base from V and 6 bases from J, leaving 10 bases between. The germline CDR1 and CDR2 sequences are SGHVS and FQNEAQ. The CDR3 loop is CASSLGAGTEQYF. DNA of the CDR3: TGTGCCAGCAGCTTAGGCGCGGGAACCGAGCAGTACTTC.

The chain has TRBV6-1 and TRBJ2-1; TRBD2 matches 10 bases. Trimming cost V 1 base and J 8 bases; bases outside gene matches: 5. CDR3 size: 15 residues. Germline-derived CDR1 and CDR2 are MNHNS and SASEGT. The CDR3 spells CASSEVLAGVDEQFF. CDR3 nucleotides: TGTGCCAGCAGTGAAGTTCTAGCGGGGGTGGATGAGCAGTTCTTC.

The chain links TRBV5-4 to TRBJ2-7; 10 bases line up with TRBD1. V shed 7 bases, J shed 4 bases, and the junction held 20 bases outside the gene matches. CDR1 and CDR2 from the germline V gene are SGHNT and YYREEE (reference sequence). This CDR3 contains 18 residues. CDR3: CASAERGQGSSRGYEQYF. Written as DNA, the CDR3 is TGTGCCAGCGCAGAAAGGGGACAGGGGTCCTCGCGCGGGTACGAGCAGTACTTC.

The chain combines TRBV5-8 with TRBJ1-6, with a weak D call TRBD1 (6 bases). The CDR3 is 14 amino acids. Germline lookup yields CDR1 SGHTS and CDR2 YDEGEE. V gave up 2 bases and J gave up 8 bases, with 11 bases separating them. The CDR3, as DNA: TGTGCCAGCAGCTTAGGGGGTAGGGATTCACCCCTCCACTTT. This sequence encodes CASSLGGRDSPLHF.

The chain links TRBV9 to TRBJ1-6; D is undetermined. The CDR3 is made up of 12 amino acids. Germline V CDR1 and CDR2: SGDLS, YYNGEE. Trimming took 2 bases from V and 7 from J, leaving 4 bases between them. The CDR3 bases are TGTGCCAGCAGCGTTGACAATTCACCCCTCCACTTT. It codes for CASSVDNSPLHF.

The gene calls are TRBV16 and TRBJ1-5; 7 bases are shared with TRBD1. This CDR3 region has 16 residues. V shed 2 bases, J shed 3 bases, and the junction held 7 bases outside the gene matches. Germline V gene sequence: CDR1 KGHSY, CDR2 FQNENV. The CDR3 loop is CASSQRTGAYNQPQHF. DNA of the CDR3: TGTGCCAGCAGCCAACGTACAGGGGCCTACAATCAGCCCCAGCATTTT.

V usage is TRBV6-5 and J usage is TRBJ2-2; 11 bases line up with TRBD2. Germline CDR1 reads MNHEY; CDR2 reads SVGAGI. After removal of 10 bases from V and 1 base from J, the junction contained 5 bases not matched to a gene. This CDR3 has 15 amino acids. The CDR3 nucleotides read TGTGCCACGCAAGGACTAGCGGGGAACACCGGGGAGCTGTTTTTT. Translating gives CATQGLAGNTGELFF.

This clone was seen a single time. The rearrangement links TRBV3-1 (or the pseudogene TRBV3-2) to TRBJ2-7; D ambiguous. CDR1 is LGHDT, CDR2 YNNKEL, per germline (reference sequence). Trimming left V 0 bases short and J 6 bases short, with 9 bases between. The CDR3 length is 13 residues. CDR3 residues: CASSQDNPLEQYF. CDR3 coding DNA: TGTGCCAGCAGCCAAGATAATCCGCTCGAGCAGTACTTC.

The genes are TRBV9 and TRBJ2-1; 8 bases agree with TRBD1. The germline V gene encodes CDR1 SGDLS and CDR2 YYNGEE. V was pared by 0 bases and J by 9 bases, with 8 bases of the junction left unmatched. CDR3 length: 15 residues. The CDR3 bases are TGTGCCAGCAGCGTAGGGGCAGGGGGCCTAGGTGAGCAGTTCTTC. Translation: CASSVGAGGLGEQFF. The whole variable domain, filled in from reference TRBV9 and TRBJ2-1, reads DSGVTQTPKHLITATGQRVTLRCSPRSGDLSVYWYQQSLDQGLQFLIQYYNGEERAKGNILERFSAQQFPDLHSELNLSSLELGDSALYFCASSVGAGGLGEQFFGPGTRLTVL.

J is TRBJ2-1 and V is TRBV27, with D possibly being TRBD2 (6 bases). V was cut by 4 bases and J by 4 bases, with 11 bases left in between. The CDR3 extends over 14 amino acids. CDR1 and CDR2 from the germline V gene are MNHEY and SMNVEV (reference sequence). The CDR3 loop reads CASSWSSDYNEQFF. DNA of the CDR3: TGTGCCAGCAGTTGGTCTAGCGATTACAATGAGCAGTTCTTC.